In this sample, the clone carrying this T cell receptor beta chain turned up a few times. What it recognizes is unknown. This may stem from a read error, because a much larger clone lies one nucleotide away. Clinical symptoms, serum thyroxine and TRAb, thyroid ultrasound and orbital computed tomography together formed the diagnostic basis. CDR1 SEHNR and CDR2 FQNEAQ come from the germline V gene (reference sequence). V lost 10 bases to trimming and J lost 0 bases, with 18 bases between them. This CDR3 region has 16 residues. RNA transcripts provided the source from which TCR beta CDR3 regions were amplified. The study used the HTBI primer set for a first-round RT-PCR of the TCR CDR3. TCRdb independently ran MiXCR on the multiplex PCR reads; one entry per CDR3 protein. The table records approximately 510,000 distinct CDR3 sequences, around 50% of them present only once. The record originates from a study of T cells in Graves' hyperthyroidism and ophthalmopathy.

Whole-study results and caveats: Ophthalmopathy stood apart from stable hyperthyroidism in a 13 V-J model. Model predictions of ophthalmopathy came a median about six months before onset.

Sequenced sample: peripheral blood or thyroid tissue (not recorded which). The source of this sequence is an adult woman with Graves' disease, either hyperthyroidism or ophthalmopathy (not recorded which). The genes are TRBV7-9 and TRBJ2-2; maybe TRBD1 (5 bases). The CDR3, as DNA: TGTGCCACCCCAGGCCCGACAGTGACGAACACCGGGGAGCTGTTTTTT. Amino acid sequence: CATPGPTVTNTGELFF.